The 5 T cell receptor beta chains below were found in one sample sequenced in a study of T cells in Graves' hyperthyroidism and ophthalmopathy (dated by TCRdb to the late 2010s). Library preparation used multiplex PCR. TCRdb shows the sequencer as Illumina HiSeq 2000. The TCR beta CDR3 regions were amplified from RNA transcripts. For the first round of RT-PCR on the TCR CDR3, the HTBI primer set was used together with the Qiagen OneStep RT-PCR kit. Starting from the raw public reads, TCRdb applied fastp trimming at Q25, assembled clones with MiXCR and retained in-frame beta chains. When rows share a CDR3 protein, they turn into one entry using the most common DNA and genes. The sample profile shows hundreds of thousands of distinct CDR3 sequences; over 15% of them were found once. Of the sample, 15% to 20% is held by the ten largest clones. Sequencing input: blood. All receptors come from a woman aged 18-29 years with Graves' hyperthyroidism.

The rearrangement joins TRBV11-3 to TRBJ1-1; no firm D call. Trimming took 0 bases from V and 1 from J, leaving 18 bases between them. Germline CDR1 SGHNT, CDR2 YENEEA. This CDR3 spans 18 amino acids. CDR3 region: CASSLENWEWNGNTEAFF. DNA for the CDR3: TGTGCCAGCAGCTTAGAGAACTGGGAGTGGAATGGGAACACTGAAGCTTTCTTT.

This clonotype was recorded a few times. V is TRBV24-1 and J is TRBJ2-1, with TRBD2 identical over 8 bases. The CDR3 covers 15 residues. Germline assignment: CDR1 KGHDR and CDR2 SFDVKD. Trimming took 4 bases from V and 8 from J; bases not matched to a gene: 9. This CDR3 reads CATSDPGLGIYEQFF. CDR3 nucleotide sequence: TGTGCCACCAGTGACCCGGGACTAGGAATATATGAGCAGTTCTTC.

This clonotype was recorded many times. The rearrangement joins TRBV3-1 to TRBJ2-7; TRBD2 matches 7 bases. CDR1 and CDR2 (germline): LGHDT, YNNKEL (reference sequence). CDR3 size: 12 residues. The junction had 3 bases not matched to a gene; V was cut back by 8 bases and J by 2 bases. In nucleotides, the CDR3 is TGTGCCAGCCGAGGGAGGGCCTACGAGCAGTACTTC. Translating gives CASRGRAYEQYF.

V is TRBV9 and J is TRBJ1-6; D is undetermined. CDR1 is SGDLS, CDR2 YYNGEE, per germline. The ends were cut back, 3 bases at V and 3 bases at J, with 7 bases in the middle. CDR3 length: 14 amino acids. CDR3 DNA: TGTGCCAGCAGCGAGACGGTCTATAATTCACCCCTCCACTTT. This encodes CASSETVYNSPLHF.

The J gene is TRBJ2-2, the V gene TRBV2; tentatively, D is TRBD1 or TRBD2 (5 bases each). This CDR3 has 15 amino acids. Trimming removed 7 bases at V and 9 bases at J, with 21 bases between. CDR1 is SNHLY, CDR2 FYNNEI, per germline. CDR3 in DNA: TGTGCCAGCAATAGGGACGGTGTCCTGTCCAGGGAGCTGTTTTTT. It is translated as CASNRDGVLSRELFF.